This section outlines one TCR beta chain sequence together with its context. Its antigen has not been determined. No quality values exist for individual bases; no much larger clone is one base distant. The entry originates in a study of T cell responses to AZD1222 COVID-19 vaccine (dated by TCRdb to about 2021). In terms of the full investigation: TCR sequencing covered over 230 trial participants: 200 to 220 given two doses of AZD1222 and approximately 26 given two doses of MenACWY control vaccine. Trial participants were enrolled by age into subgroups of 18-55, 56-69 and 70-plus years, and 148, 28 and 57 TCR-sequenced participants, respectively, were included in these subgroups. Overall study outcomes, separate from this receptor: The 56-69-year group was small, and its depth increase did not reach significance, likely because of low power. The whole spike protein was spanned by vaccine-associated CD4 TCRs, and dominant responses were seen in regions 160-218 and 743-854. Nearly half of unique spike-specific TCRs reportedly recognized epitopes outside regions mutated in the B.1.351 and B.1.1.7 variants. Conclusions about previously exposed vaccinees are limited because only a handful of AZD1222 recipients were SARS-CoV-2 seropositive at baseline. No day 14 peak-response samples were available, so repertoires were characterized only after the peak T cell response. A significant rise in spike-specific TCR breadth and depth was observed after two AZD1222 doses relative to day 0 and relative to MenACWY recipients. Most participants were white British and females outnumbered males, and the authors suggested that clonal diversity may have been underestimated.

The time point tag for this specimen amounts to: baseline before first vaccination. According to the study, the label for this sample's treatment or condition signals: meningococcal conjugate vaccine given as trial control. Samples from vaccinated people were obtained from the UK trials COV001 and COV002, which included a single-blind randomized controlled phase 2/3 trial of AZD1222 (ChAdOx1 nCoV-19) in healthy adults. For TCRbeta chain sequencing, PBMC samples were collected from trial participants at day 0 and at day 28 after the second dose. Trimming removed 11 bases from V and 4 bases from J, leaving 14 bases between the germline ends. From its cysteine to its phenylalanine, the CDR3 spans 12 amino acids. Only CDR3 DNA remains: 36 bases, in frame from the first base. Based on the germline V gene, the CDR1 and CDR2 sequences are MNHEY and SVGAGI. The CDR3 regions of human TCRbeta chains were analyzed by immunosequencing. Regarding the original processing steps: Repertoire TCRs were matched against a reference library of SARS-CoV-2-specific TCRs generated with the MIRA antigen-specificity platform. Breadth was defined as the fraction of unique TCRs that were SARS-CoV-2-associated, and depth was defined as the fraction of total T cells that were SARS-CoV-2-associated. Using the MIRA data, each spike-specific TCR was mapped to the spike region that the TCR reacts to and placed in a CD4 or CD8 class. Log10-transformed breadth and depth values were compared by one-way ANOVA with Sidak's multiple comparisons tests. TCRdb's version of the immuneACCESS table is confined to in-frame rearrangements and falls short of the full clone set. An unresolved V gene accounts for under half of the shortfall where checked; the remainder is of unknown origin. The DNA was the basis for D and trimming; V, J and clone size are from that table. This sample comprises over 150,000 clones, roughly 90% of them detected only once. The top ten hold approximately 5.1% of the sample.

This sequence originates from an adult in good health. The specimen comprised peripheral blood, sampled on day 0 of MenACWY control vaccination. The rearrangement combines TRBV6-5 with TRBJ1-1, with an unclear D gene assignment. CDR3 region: CALIYSVTEAFF. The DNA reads TGTGCCCTAATTTACAGTGTCACTGAAGCTTTCTTT.